What follows are 27 T cell receptor beta chains derived from one specimen sequenced in a study of graft-versus-host responses after intestinal transplantation. Produced via immunoSEQ multiplex PCR; TCRdb's table is partial and in-frame only. The repertoire holds about 110,000 clones, with just over 90% as singletons. Antigens for these TCRs are unknown. The sequencing used unstimulated CD4+ T cells sorted from spleen or lymph node cells, collected before transplant. These receptors were obtained from a human donor who was the organ donor for an intestinal transplant.

The V gene is TRBV5-1, the J gene TRBJ2-7; 7 bases fit TRBD2. V lost 2 bases and J lost 2; bases outside the gene matches: 10. CDR3 length: 16 amino acids. Germline CDR1 SGHRS, CDR2 YFSETQ. CDR3 sequence: CASSFTLADRTYEQYF. The CDR3 nucleotides are TGCGCCAGCAGCTTCACCCTAGCGGACCGTACCTACGAGCAGTACTTC. The complete variable domain, with remaining parts taken from reference TRBV5-1 and TRBJ2-7, reads KAGVTQTPRYLIKTRGQQVTLSCSPISGHRSVSWYQQTPGQGLQFLFEYFSETQRNKGNFPGRFSGRQFSNSRSEMNVSTLELGDSALYLCASSFTLADRTYEQYFGPGTRLTVT.

The gene calls are TRBV19 and TRBJ2-3, with D possibly TRBD1 on 5 matching bases. In germline, CDR1 is LNHDA, CDR2 SQIVND (reference sequence). This CDR3 contains 15 residues. V lost 7 bases to trimming and J lost 2 bases, with 16 bases between them. As DNA, the CDR3 is TGTGCCAGTACCCCCCAGGGTTACTACACAGATACGCAGTATTTT. Translated: CASTPQGYYTDTQYF.

This chain connects TRBV30 to TRBJ2-7; 8 bases map to TRBD2. After removal of 0 bases from V and 6 bases from J, the junction contained 7 bases not matched to a gene. The germline gives CDR1 GTSNPN, CDR2 SVGIG (reference sequence). The CDR3 has 14 amino acids. The chain's CDR3 is CAWSVPTSGFEQYF. CDR3 nucleotide sequence: TGTGCCTGGAGTGTACCCACTAGCGGCTTCGAGCAGTACTTC.

The chain combines TRBV10-3 with TRBJ2-7; 7 positions agree with TRBD2. The junction had 3 bases not matched to a gene; V was cut back by 4 bases and J by 3 bases. Germline values: CDR1 ENHRY, CDR2 SYGVKD. The length of the CDR3 is 13 residues. CDR3 in amino acids: CAISGLADYEQYF. The CDR3 region has the DNA TGTGCCATCAGTGGGCTAGCGGACTACGAGCAGTACTTC.

The chain couples TRBV5-1 to TRBJ1-2; 7 bases align to TRBD1. Germline V gene sequence: CDR1 SGHRS, CDR2 YFSETQ. V trimming: 4 bases; J trimming: 4 bases; junction bases outside the gene matches: 13. The CDR3 is made up of 16 amino acids. CDR3 bases: TGCGCCAGCAGCCTGGGGACAGATAGGGGTTCCTATGGCTACACCTTC. This encodes CASSLGTDRGSYGYTF.

In this sample, this clone turned up once. V usage is TRBV6-5 and J usage is TRBJ1-2; the match to TRBD1 covers 7 bases. Germline values: CDR1 MNHEY, CDR2 SVGAGI. Unmatched junction bases numbered 8, after V lost 6 bases and J lost 7 bases. The CDR3 has 13 amino acids. The CDR3 region is CASRWDSISGYTF. CDR3 bases: TGTGCCAGCAGGTGGGACAGCATCTCTGGCTACACCTTC.

The chain couples TRBV6-1 to TRBJ2-7, with a possible D match to TRBD2 (5 bases). The germline V and J ends were trimmed by 2 bases and 3 bases, with 14 bases remaining between them. Germline V CDR1 and CDR2: MNHNS, SASEGT. The CDR3 sequence is 15 residues long. This CDR3 reads CASSELWEIIYEQYF. The CDR3 DNA sequence: TGTGCCAGCAGTGAATTGTGGGAGATCATCTACGAGCAGTACTTC.

V gene TRBV27 combines with J gene TRBJ1-4; D gene unclear. The CDR3 sequence is 15 residues long. Deletions cut 0 bases from V and 8 bases from J, with 13 bases between. In germline, CDR1 is MNHEY, CDR2 SMNVEV (reference sequence). The DNA of the CDR3 is TGTGCCAGCAGTTTATCCGGCAGGCTAGCGGAAAAACTGTTTTTT. Amino acid sequence: CASSLSGRLAEKLFF. Together with reference TRBV27 and TRBJ1-4, the CDR3 gives the full variable domain: EAQVTQNPRYLITVTGKKLTVTCSQNMNHEYMSWYRQDPGLGLRQIYYSMNVEVTDKGDVPEGYKVSRKEKRNFPLILESPSPNQTSLYFCASSLSGRLAEKLFFGSGTQLSVL.

In regard to this clone: At one end the junction does not follow the germline gene, possibly because of a read error. The gene calls are TRBV7-7 and TRBJ2-7; 9 bases map to TRBD1. The CDR3 totals 13 residues. Germline V CDR1 and CDR2: SSHAT, FNYEAQ (reference sequence). CDR3 nucleotide sequence: TGTGCTAGCAGTGCCGGGACAGGGTACGAGCAGTACTTC. Amino acids: CASSAGTGYEQYF.

The V call is TRBV6-1, the J call TRBJ2-7, with D maybe TRBD1 (5 bases). From germline, CDR1 is MNHNS and CDR2 SASEGT. The CDR3 is 14 residues long. V lost 4 bases to trimming and J lost 3 bases, with 13 bases between them. The DNA of the CDR3 is TGTGCCAGCAGTGTATTCCCTACAGGCTACGAGCAGTACTTC. Translated: CASSVFPTGYEQYF.

This chain links TRBV5-1 with TRBJ2-2; D possibly corresponds to TRBD1 (6 bases). Looked up from germline, CDR1 is SGHRS and CDR2 is YFSETQ. There are 16 residues in the CDR3. Trimming shortened V by 4 bases and J by 2 bases, and 15 bases separated the two germline ends. The CDR3 DNA follows: TGCGCCAGCAGCCGCCAAGGGGGATCCAACACCGGGGAGCTGTTTTTT. Translating it yields CASSRQGGSNTGELFF.

The V gene is TRBV5-1, the J gene TRBJ1-1, with 7 bases fitting TRBD1. The V and J ends lost 5 bases and 8 bases, in that order; junction bases with no gene match: 9. The CDR3 consists of 13 residues. Germline loops: CDR1 SGHRS, CDR2 YFSETQ. CDR3 loop: CASRQSGGSEAFF. In DNA, the CDR3 is TGCGCCAGCAGGCAATCAGGGGGATCGGAAGCTTTCTTT.

V and J are TRBV28 and TRBJ2-2; possibly TRBD1 or TRBD2 for D (5 bases each). Trimming stripped 6 bases from V and 5 bases from J, with 19 bases between. The germline V gene encodes CDR1 MDHEN and CDR2 SYDVKM. CDR3 length equals 16 residues. The CDR3 sequence: CASSGAEARGTGELFF. DNA of the CDR3: TGTGCCAGCAGCGGGGCAGAAGCGAGAGGGACCGGGGAGCTGTTTTTT.

This clone was observed once. V usage is TRBV6-5 and J usage is TRBJ2-5; TRBD1 aligns across 8 bases. Germline-derived CDR1 and CDR2 are MNHEY and SVGAGI. The CDR3 spans 15 residues. The J segment lost 5 bases and the V segment lost 6 bases, leaving 11 bases of the junction unmatched. In DNA form, the CDR3 reads TGTGCCAGCAGGGCTAGGACAGGGACAGTGGAGACCCAGTACTTC. Translating it yields CASRARTGTVETQYF.

The genes are TRBV12-5 and TRBJ1-1, with 10 bases matching TRBD1. V lost 6 bases to trimming and J lost 1 base; unmatched junction nucleotides: 11. In germline, CDR1 is LGHNT, CDR2 FRNRAP. The CDR3 runs to 17 residues. DNA for the CDR3: TGTGCTAGTGGCAGGGACAGGGGATTTGGGTCGAACACTGAAGCTTTCTTT. Translated: CASGRDRGFGSNTEAFF. Variable domain in full (rest from reference TRBV12-5 and TRBJ1-1): DARVTQTPRHKVTEMGQEVTMRCQPILGHNTVFWYRQTMMQGLELLAYFRNRAPLDDSGMPKDRFSAEMPDATLATLKIQPSEPRDSAVYFCASGRDRGFGSNTEAFFGQGTRLTVV.

The rearrangement links TRBV11-2 to TRBJ2-7; D is possibly TRBD2 (5 bases). The germline V and J ends were trimmed by 0 bases and 8 bases, with 14 bases remaining between them. Germline V gene sequence: CDR1 SGHAT, CDR2 FQNNGV. The CDR3 is 14 residues long. As DNA, the CDR3 is TGTGCCAGCAGCTTAGATACCCGGGGTAGTAAGCAGTACTTC. Amino acids: CASSLDTRGSKQYF. Using reference TRBV11-2 and TRBJ2-7 for the parts outside the CDR3, the full variable domain is EAGVAQSPRYKIIEKRQSVAFWCNPISGHATLYWYQQILGQGPKLLIQFQNNGVVDDSQLPKDRFSAERLKGVDSTLKIQPAKLEDSAVYLCASSLDTRGSKQYFGPGTRLTVT.

The J gene is TRBJ1-1, the V gene TRBV6-1; D is possibly TRBD1 (5 bases). The V end was cut by 3 bases, the J end by 2 bases, with 13 bases between. Germline V gene lookup returns CDR1 MNHNS and CDR2 SASEGT. There are 15 residues in the CDR3. The CDR3: CASSEPGATNTEAFF. The CDR3, as DNA: TGTGCCAGCAGTGAGCCTGGGGCCACAAACACTGAAGCTTTCTTT.

The rearrangement uses TRBV4-1 and TRBJ1-1; 11 bases are shared with TRBD1. V shed 4 bases and J 5 bases; nucleotides not matched to a gene: 9. Germline values: CDR1 MGHRA, CDR2 YSYEKL. The length of the CDR3 is 16 residues. In DNA, the CDR3 is TGCGCCAGCAGCCTCCCCCAAGGACAGGGGGCGACTGAAGCTTTCTTT. Its translation is CASSLPQGQGATEAFF.

The chain links TRBV2 to TRBJ1-2; D possibly corresponds to TRBD1 (6 bases). Trimming took 6 bases from V and 4 from J, leaving 18 bases between them. CDR1 is SNHLY, CDR2 FYNNEI, per germline. The CDR3 covers 15 residues. The CDR3 spells CASRREGGGGYGYTF. CDR3 sequence (DNA): TGTGCCAGCAGAAGAGAAGGAGGGGGAGGCTATGGCTACACCTTC.

This chain's CDR3 is CASSMTGTGAEPQHF. The CDR3 bases are TGTGCCAGTAGTATGACCGGGACAGGGGCCGAGCCCCAGCATTTT. V and J are TRBV19 and TRBJ1-5, with 10 bases identical to TRBD1. Trimming at V came to 3 bases and at J to 8 bases, leaving 7 bases not matched to a gene. The CDR3 length is 15 residues. Germline CDR1 is LNHDA and CDR2 is SQIVND (reference sequence).

The chain links TRBV28 to TRBJ2-2; D gene unclear. The CDR3 is 11 amino acids. Trimming pared 10 bases from V and 3 bases from J, leaving 6 bases between. Germline CDR1 MDHEN, CDR2 SYDVKM. The CDR3 DNA reads as TGTGCCACCGAGGACACCGGGGAGCTGTTTTTT. Translated, it gives CATEDTGELFF.

V is TRBV18 and J is TRBJ2-7; D is undetermined. The CDR3 spans 13 residues. Germline CDR1 reads KGHSH; CDR2 reads LQKENI. V lost 0 bases, J lost 2 bases, and 5 bases lay in between. CDR3 sequence reads: CASSPPLTYEQYF. CDR3 DNA sequence: TGTGCCAGCTCACCACCCTTAACCTACGAGCAGTACTTC.

This chain connects TRBV30 to TRBJ1-6, with D unclear. The germline CDR1 and CDR2 sequences are GTSNPN and SVGIG (reference sequence). CDR3 length: 13 amino acids. Trimming shortened V by 0 bases and J by 12 bases, and 12 bases separated the two germline ends. CDR3 nucleotides: TGTGCCTGGAGTGTAGGCCAGCCCGAACCCCTCCACTTT. It translates to CAWSVGQPEPLHF.

This clone was seen only a few times. The chain combines TRBV2 with TRBJ2-7; D unresolved. There are 12 residues in the CDR3. Trimming took off 4 bases at V and 4 bases at J, with 8 bases between the two ends. Germline values: CDR1 SNHLY, CDR2 FYNNEI. The chain's CDR3 is CASSAKGYEQYF. CDR3 DNA sequence: TGTGCCAGCAGTGCTAAGGGTTACGAGCAGTACTTC. The whole variable domain, filled in from reference TRBV2 and TRBJ2-7, reads EPEVTQTPSHQVTQMGQEVILRCVPISNHLYFYWYRQILGQKVEFLVSFYNNEISEKSEIFDDQFSVERPDGSNFTLKIRSTKLEDSAMYFCASSAKGYEQYFGPGTRLTVT.

This clone was observed a single time. The genes are TRBV11-2 and TRBJ2-5; TRBD1 agrees at 7 bases. CDR3 size: 13 residues. Germline V CDR1 and CDR2: SGHAT, FQNNGV. Trimming at V came to 5 bases and at J to 3 bases, leaving 3 bases not matched to a gene. The CDR3 region has the DNA TGTGCCAGCAGCATCGGGACAGAAGAGACCCAGTACTTC. Translated: CASSIGTEETQYF.

V usage is TRBV6-1 and J usage is TRBJ2-3, with D hard to call. Germline CDR1 MNHNS, CDR2 SASEGT. V was shortened by 5 bases and J by 2 bases, with 14 bases between the two germline ends. This CDR3 is 15 amino acids long. The CDR3 nucleotides are TGTGCCAGCAGTTTAAGGGAAATGGTCACAGATACGCAGTATTTT. Residues: CASSLREMVTDTQYF.

The chain is built from TRBV4-2 and TRBJ2-2; D is perhaps TRBD1 (5 bases). From germline, CDR1 is LGHNA and CDR2 YNFKEQ. The CDR3 covers 14 residues. V was trimmed by 0 bases and J by 5 bases, leaving 7 bases between them. CDR3 amino acids: CASSQDWTTGELFF. DNA of the CDR3: TGTGCCAGCAGCCAAGATTGGACAACCGGGGAGCTGTTTTTT.